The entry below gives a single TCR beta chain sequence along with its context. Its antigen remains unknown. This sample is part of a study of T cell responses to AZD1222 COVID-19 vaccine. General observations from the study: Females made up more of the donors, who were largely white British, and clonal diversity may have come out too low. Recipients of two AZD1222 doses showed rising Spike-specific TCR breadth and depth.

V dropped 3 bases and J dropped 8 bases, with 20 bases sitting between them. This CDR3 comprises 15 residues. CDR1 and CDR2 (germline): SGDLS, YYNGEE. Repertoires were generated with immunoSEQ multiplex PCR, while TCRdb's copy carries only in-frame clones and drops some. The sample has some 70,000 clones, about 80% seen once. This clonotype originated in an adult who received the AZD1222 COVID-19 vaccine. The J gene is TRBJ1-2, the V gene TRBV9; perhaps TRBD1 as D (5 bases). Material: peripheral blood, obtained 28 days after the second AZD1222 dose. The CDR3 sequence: CASSEPGRRVGGYTF. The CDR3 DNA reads TGTGCCAGCAGCGAACCGGGACGCCGGGTGGGGGGCTACACCTTC.